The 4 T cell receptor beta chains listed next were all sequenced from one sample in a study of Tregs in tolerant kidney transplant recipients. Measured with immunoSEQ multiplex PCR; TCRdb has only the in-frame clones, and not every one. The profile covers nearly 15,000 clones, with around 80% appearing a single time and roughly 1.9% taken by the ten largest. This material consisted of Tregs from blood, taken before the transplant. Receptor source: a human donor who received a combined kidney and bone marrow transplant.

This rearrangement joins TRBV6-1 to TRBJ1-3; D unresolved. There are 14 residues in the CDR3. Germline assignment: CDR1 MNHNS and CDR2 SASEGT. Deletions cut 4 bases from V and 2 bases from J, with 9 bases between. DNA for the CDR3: TGTGCCAGCAGTGCGGCGGGAACTGGAAACACCATATATTTT. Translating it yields CASSAAGTGNTIYF.

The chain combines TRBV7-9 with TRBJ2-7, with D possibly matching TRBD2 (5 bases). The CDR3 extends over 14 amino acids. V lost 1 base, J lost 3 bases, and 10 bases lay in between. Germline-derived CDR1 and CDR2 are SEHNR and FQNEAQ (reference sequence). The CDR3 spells CASSLGSGVYEQYF. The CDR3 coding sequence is TGTGCCAGCAGCTTAGGTTCCGGGGTCTACGAGCAGTACTTC.

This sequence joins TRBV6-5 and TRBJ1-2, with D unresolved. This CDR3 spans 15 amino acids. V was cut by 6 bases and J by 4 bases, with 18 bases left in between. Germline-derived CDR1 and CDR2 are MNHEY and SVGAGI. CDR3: CASRGGTVSLYGYTF. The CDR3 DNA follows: TGTGCCAGCAGGGGAGGAACAGTCTCCCTCTATGGCTACACCTTC.

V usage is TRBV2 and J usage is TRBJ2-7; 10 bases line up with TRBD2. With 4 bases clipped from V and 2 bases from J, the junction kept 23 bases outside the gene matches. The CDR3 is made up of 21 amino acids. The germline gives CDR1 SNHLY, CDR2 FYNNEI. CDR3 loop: CASSGMGARRLAGELAYEQYF. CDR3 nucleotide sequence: TGTGCCAGCAGTGGGATGGGGGCACGGAGGCTAGCGGGAGAATTGGCCTACGAGCAGTACTTC.